These T cell receptor beta chains were read from a single sample in a study of T cell responses to AZD1222 COVID-19 vaccine. Sequenced by immunoSEQ multiplex PCR; TCRdb stores in-frame clones only, minus some. The sample contains 150,000 to 200,000 clones, over 80% of which appear only once. Sequenced here: peripheral blood, sampled on day 0 of AZD1222 vaccination. Receptors were obtained from an adult in good health. CDR3s include the opening cysteine and the closing phenylalanine or tryptophan. Each record gives: V gene, D gene, J gene, clone size, CDR3 DNA, CDR3 protein. D genes are given only for firm matches. Rows give clone size only sometimes, using once, few, many, or a class for an expanded clone.

v_call: TRBV7-6
d_call: NA
j_call: TRBJ1-1
clone_size: NA
cdr3_nt: TGTGCCAGCCGCCAGCCCACCCCGAACACTGAAGCTTTCTTT
cdr3_aa: CASRQPTPNTEAFF

v_call: TRBV28
d_call: NA
j_call: TRBJ1-2
clone_size: once
cdr3_nt: TGTGCCAGCAGATTCAATTCTCCCGGGGCTAACTATGGCTACACCTTC
cdr3_aa: CASRFNSPGANYGYTF

v_call: TRBV5-4
d_call: NA
j_call: TRBJ1-2
clone_size: NA
cdr3_nt: TGTGCCAGCAGCGTGGATGGGTTCCTGGGGGGCTACACCTTC
cdr3_aa: CASSVDGFLGGYTF

v_call: TRBV27
d_call: NA
j_call: TRBJ1-1
clone_size: NA
cdr3_nt: TGTGCCACATCCCTATTTTCCCCTCCATTGGACAGTATGGACACTGAAGCTTTCTTT
cdr3_aa: CATSLFSPPLDSMDTEAFF

v_call: TRBV3-1/TRBV3-2
d_call: NA
j_call: TRBJ1-1
clone_size: NA
cdr3_nt: TGTGCCAGCAGCCAAGGAGGGGCGACTGAAGCTTTCTTT
cdr3_aa: CASSQGGATEAFF

v_call: TRBV19
d_call: NA
j_call: TRBJ2-7
clone_size: NA
cdr3_nt: TGTGCCAGTAGTCCGACATTTGGTTACGAGCAGTACTTC
cdr3_aa: CASSPTFGYEQYF

v_call: TRBV7-9
d_call: NA
j_call: TRBJ1-1
clone_size: once
cdr3_nt: TGTGCCAGCAGCTTAGAAGGAGGAACCACTGAAGCTTTCTTT
cdr3_aa: CASSLEGGTTEAFF

v_call: TRBV4-3
d_call: NA
j_call: TRBJ2-1
clone_size: NA
cdr3_nt: TGCGCCAGCAGCCAAGATAGGTGGCACTGGGAGCAGTTCTTC
cdr3_aa: CASSQDRWHWEQFF

v_call: TRBV4-2
d_call: TRBD1
j_call: TRBJ1-1
clone_size: NA
cdr3_nt: TGTGCCAGCAGCCAGGGGGACAGGGGAGCTTTCTTT
cdr3_aa: CASSQGDRGAFF

v_call: TRBV11-2
d_call: TRBD2
j_call: TRBJ2-1
clone_size: NA
cdr3_nt: TGTGCCAGCAGTCCTAGCGGGGGGTCGGGAGAGCAGTTCTTC
cdr3_aa: CASSPSGGSGEQFF

v_call: TRBV6-6
d_call: TRBD1
j_call: TRBJ1-5
clone_size: NA
cdr3_nt: TGTGCCAGCAGTTTACAGGGGAGGCCTCAGCCCCAGCATTTT
cdr3_aa: CASSLQGRPQPQHF

v_call: TRBV24-1
d_call: NA
j_call: TRBJ1-2
clone_size: NA
cdr3_nt: TGTGCCACCAGTTCAGGCTTTCCAAGAAGCTACACCTTC
cdr3_aa: CATSSGFPRSYTF

v_call: TRBV6-5
d_call: NA
j_call: TRBJ1-4
clone_size: NA
cdr3_nt: TGTGCCAGCAGAATAGTAGGGAATGAAAAACTGTTTTTT
cdr3_aa: CASRIVGNEKLFF

v_call: TRBV6-5
d_call: NA
j_call: TRBJ1-5
clone_size: NA
cdr3_nt: TGTGCCAGCAGTTACTCCGGGCAGGGTGGACAGCCCCAGCATTTT
cdr3_aa: CASSYSGQGGQPQHF

v_call: TRBV3-1/TRBV3-2
d_call: TRBD2
j_call: TRBJ2-7
clone_size: NA
cdr3_nt: TGTGCCAGCAGCCAAGATATACTAGCGGGCTACGAGCAGTACTTC
cdr3_aa: CASSQDILAGYEQYF

v_call: TRBV12-5
d_call: TRBD2
j_call: TRBJ2-1
clone_size: NA
cdr3_nt: TGTGCTAGTGGTGGGACTAGCGGGAGGGTAATAAGTTACAATGAGCAGTTCTTC
cdr3_aa: CASGGTSGRVISYNEQFF

v_call: TRBV6-5
d_call: NA
j_call: TRBJ1-3
clone_size: NA
cdr3_nt: TGTGCCAGCATACGAACAGCCGACACCATATATTTT
cdr3_aa: CASIRTADTIYF

v_call: TRBV7-9
d_call: NA
j_call: TRBJ2-5
clone_size: NA
cdr3_nt: TGTGCCAGCAGCCAAAGCGGAGGCCAAGAGACCCAGTACTTC
cdr3_aa: CASSQSGGQETQYF

v_call: TRBV7-8
d_call: TRBD1
j_call: TRBJ1-3
clone_size: once
cdr3_nt: TGTGCCAGCAGCCTCCGGGACAGCTACACTGGAAACACCATATATTTT
cdr3_aa: CASSLRDSYTGNTIYF

v_call: TRBV19
d_call: NA
j_call: TRBJ1-5
clone_size: NA
cdr3_nt: TGTGCCAGTAGTATCGGAAATCAGCCCCAGCATTTT
cdr3_aa: CASSIGNQPQHF

v_call: TRBV4-3
d_call: TRBD2
j_call: TRBJ2-3
clone_size: NA
cdr3_nt: TGCGCCAGCAGCCAAGGGCGGGGGGGCGCTGATACGCAGTATTTT
cdr3_aa: CASSQGRGGADTQYF

v_call: TRBV30
d_call: TRBD1
j_call: TRBJ1-2
clone_size: NA
cdr3_nt: TGTGCCTGCTCTCCGGGACAGGGAACCAACTATGGCTACACCTTC
cdr3_aa: CACSPGQGTNYGYTF

v_call: TRBV14
d_call: NA
j_call: TRBJ1-6
clone_size: NA
cdr3_nt: TGTGCCAGCAGCCAAGATCGCCCCGTACTCGGGTCACCCCTCCACTTT
cdr3_aa: CASSQDRPVLGSPLHF

v_call: TRBV5-1
d_call: NA
j_call: TRBJ2-2
clone_size: once
cdr3_nt: TGCGCCAGCAGCTTGGCACAAAACACCGGGGAGCTGTTTTTT
cdr3_aa: CASSLAQNTGELFF

v_call: TRBV30
d_call: NA
j_call: TRBJ1-6
clone_size: NA
cdr3_nt: TGTGCCTGGAGTCCCTCTTCCCGGGGGAGGGTCGGATCACCCCTCCACTTT
cdr3_aa: CAWSPSSRGRVGSPLHF

v_call: TRBV27
d_call: TRBD1
j_call: TRBJ1-2
clone_size: NA
cdr3_nt: TGTGCCAGCAGTCCTTCAGGGGGAGGGACGGATCCTAGTGGCTACACCTTC
cdr3_aa: CASSPSGGGTDPSGYTF

v_call: TRBV28
d_call: TRBD1
j_call: TRBJ1-5
clone_size: NA
cdr3_nt: TGTGCCAGCAGCCCGCCGGAAGGGGGCGGGCAGCCCCAGCATTTT
cdr3_aa: CASSPPEGGGQPQHF

v_call: TRBV24-1
d_call: TRBD1
j_call: TRBJ1-2
clone_size: NA
cdr3_nt: TGTGCCACCAGTGAGGACAGGGGGGGCTACACCTTC
cdr3_aa: CATSEDRGGYTF

v_call: TRBV3-1/TRBV3-2
d_call: TRBD2
j_call: TRBJ2-3
clone_size: NA
cdr3_nt: TGTGCCAGCAGCCAAGACCAATATGACCCCCGACTAGCGGGCGTTACAGATACGCAGTATTTT
cdr3_aa: CASSQDQYDPRLAGVTDTQYF

v_call: TRBV4-2
d_call: NA
j_call: TRBJ1-6
clone_size: NA
cdr3_nt: TGTGCCAGCAGCCAAGAAGACTATAATTCACCCCTCCACTTT
cdr3_aa: CASSQEDYNSPLHF

v_call: TRBV18
d_call: NA
j_call: TRBJ1-2
clone_size: once
cdr3_nt: TGTGCCAGCTCACCCCAGGATCTCTATGGCTACACCTTC
cdr3_aa: CASSPQDLYGYTF

v_call: TRBV19
d_call: NA
j_call: TRBJ1-4
clone_size: NA
cdr3_nt: TGTGCCAGTACGGGGGACATTCAGGGTGAAAAACTGTTTTTT
cdr3_aa: CASTGDIQGEKLFF

v_call: TRBV6-2/TRBV6-3
d_call: NA
j_call: TRBJ2-3
clone_size: NA
cdr3_nt: TGTGCCAGCAGTTCTTTGGATATGTTTAGCACAGATACGCAGTATTTT
cdr3_aa: CASSSLDMFSTDTQYF

v_call: TRBV4-3
d_call: NA
j_call: TRBJ2-1
clone_size: NA
cdr3_nt: TGCGCCAGCAGCCGATACAATGAGCAGTTCTTC
cdr3_aa: CASSRYNEQFF

v_call: TRBV27
d_call: NA
j_call: TRBJ1-2
clone_size: NA
cdr3_nt: TGTGCCGCGGGACCGGCTCCAGAAGGGGGCTACACCTTC
cdr3_aa: CAAGPAPEGGYTF

v_call: TRBV7-9
d_call: NA
j_call: TRBJ1-1
clone_size: NA
cdr3_nt: TGTGCCAGCAGTCTGGGACAAAACACTGAAGCTTTCTTT
cdr3_aa: CASSLGQNTEAFF

v_call: TRBV12-3/TRBV12-4
d_call: NA
j_call: TRBJ2-5
clone_size: once
cdr3_nt: TGTGCCAGCAGTTTGGGCGGAGAAGAGACCCAGTACTTC
cdr3_aa: CASSLGGEETQYF

v_call: TRBV5-1
d_call: TRBD2
j_call: TRBJ2-2
clone_size: NA
cdr3_nt: TGCGCCAGCAGTCGAACTAGCGGGGGAACCGGGGAGCTGTTTTTT
cdr3_aa: CASSRTSGGTGELFF

v_call: TRBV6-1
d_call: NA
j_call: TRBJ1-2
clone_size: NA
cdr3_nt: TGTGCCAGCAGTGAAGCACAGGGCGATGGCTACACCTTC
cdr3_aa: CASSEAQGDGYTF

v_call: TRBV27
d_call: TRBD1
j_call: TRBJ2-5
clone_size: NA
cdr3_nt: TGTGCCAGCAGTTTAGGGGTCCACAGGGGGCACGAGACCCAGTACTTC
cdr3_aa: CASSLGVHRGHETQYF